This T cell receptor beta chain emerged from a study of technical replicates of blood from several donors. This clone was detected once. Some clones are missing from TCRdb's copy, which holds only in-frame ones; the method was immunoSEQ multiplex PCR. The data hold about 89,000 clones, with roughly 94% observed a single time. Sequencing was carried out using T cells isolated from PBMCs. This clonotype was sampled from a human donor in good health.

CDR3 protein: CASSVLAGTDTQYF. The CDR3 region has the DNA TGTGCCAGCAGCGTACTAGCGGGCACAGATACGCAGTATTTT. This rearrangement joins TRBV9 to TRBJ2-3; 7 positions match TRBD2. The V gene's germline CDR1 is SGDLS and CDR2 YYNGEE. The CDR3 is 14 amino acids. J was trimmed by 1 base and V by 1 base; bases with no gene match: 0.